This entry is about one TCR beta chain. TCRdb's table, derived via immunoSEQ multiplex PCR, lists solely in-frame clones and lacks some. The sample comprises under 500,000 clones, approximately 90% of which are singletons, and roughly 4% rests with the top ten. From germline, CDR1 is MNHEY and CDR2 SMNVEV (reference sequence). With 6 bases clipped from V and 2 bases from J, the junction kept 7 bases outside the gene matches. The CDR3 covers 14 residues. This record comes from a study of blood T cell repertoires in COVID-19. Study summary: The analysed material was cDNA or gDNA that came from T cells, B-cell-depleted T cells, or PBMCs.

This clonotype was obtained from a woman in her 30s with acute or convalescent COVID-19. V and J are TRBV27 and TRBJ2-7; 7 bases match TRBD1. Sequenced material: peripheral blood. The CDR3 DNA reads TGTGCCAGCAGAAGGATGACAGGGACCTACGAGCAGTACTTC. This encodes CASRRMTGTYEQYF.